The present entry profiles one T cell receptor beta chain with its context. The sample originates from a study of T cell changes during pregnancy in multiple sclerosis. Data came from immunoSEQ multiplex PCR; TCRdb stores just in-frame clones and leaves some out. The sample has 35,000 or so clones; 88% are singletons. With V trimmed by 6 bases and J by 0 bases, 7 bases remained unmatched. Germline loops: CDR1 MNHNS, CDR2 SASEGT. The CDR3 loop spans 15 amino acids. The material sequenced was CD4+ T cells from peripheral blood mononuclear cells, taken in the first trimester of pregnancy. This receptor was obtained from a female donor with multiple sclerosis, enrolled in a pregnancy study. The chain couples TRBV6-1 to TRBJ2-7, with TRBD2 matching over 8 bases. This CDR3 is CASSPLAGSSYEQYF. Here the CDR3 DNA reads TGTGCCAGCAGCCCCTTAGCGGGGAGCTCCTACGAGCAGTACTTC.